This T cell receptor beta chain was recovered during a study of PD-1 blockade in classical Hodgkin lymphoma. In the case of this clone: Its antigen is currently unknown.

Looked up from germline, CDR1 is SGHTA and CDR2 is FQGTGA. CDR3 length equals 15 residues. V trimming: 5 bases; J trimming: 4 bases; junction bases outside the gene matches: 7. Method: immunoSEQ multiplex PCR; TCRdb's copy keeps in-frame clones and lacks some. The data hold tens of thousands of clones, with approximately 68% observed a single time. Findings and caveats of the study: Before treatment, TCR diversity in newly diagnosed patients was reportedly lower than in healthy donors. Patients with a complete response exhibited baseline diversity comparable to newly diagnosed patients.

As for time point: cycle 4 day 1 (C4D1), after 6 weeks of nivolumab. Each and every patient relapsed after autologous stem cell transplantation, and patients got differing brentuximab vedotin exposure. Investigators isolated CD4+ T cells from thawed PBMCs through magnetic negative selection. The specimen comprised CD4+ T cells from blood, sampled before the fourth cycle of nivolumab. This TCR was recovered from a human donor with classical Hodgkin lymphoma. The rearrangement uses TRBV7-3 and TRBJ2-1, with 8 bases identical to TRBD1. In DNA, the CDR3 is TGTGCCAGCAGCCCACAGGGACAGGAGTACAATGAGCAGTTCTTC. Its translation: CASSPQGQEYNEQFF.